The next 13 T cell receptor beta chains were all read from a single sample in a study of OX40 agonist ivuxolimab in advanced cancers. TCRdb's table, derived via immunoSEQ multiplex PCR, lists solely in-frame clones and lacks some. The sample lists approximately 64,000 clones; roughly 80% were seen once. This specimen consisted of CD4+ or CD8+ T cells sorted from blood, obtained in a trial of the OX40 agonist ivuxolimab. The receptors come from an adult with an advanced solid tumor such as melanoma, head and neck, liver or kidney cancer.

The chain couples TRBV7-2 to TRBJ2-3; tentatively, D is TRBD2 (6 bases). Per germline, CDR1 SGHTA and CDR2 FQGNSA. This CDR3 region has 16 residues. Trimming removed 5 bases at V and 11 bases at J, with 26 bases between. CDR3 protein: CASSKLGAGPFFGQYF. CDR3 nucleotides: TGTGCCAGCAGCAAATTAGGGGCGGGACCATTCTTCGGGCAGTATTTT.

The CDR3 protein is CASSRGDEQYF. Here the CDR3 DNA reads TGTGCCAGCAGCCGTGGGGACGAGCAGTACTTC. This chain connects TRBV7-8 to TRBJ2-7; D is undetermined. Trimming cost V 5 bases and J 5 bases, with 7 bases left between them. This CDR3 spans 11 amino acids. Germline assignment: CDR1 SGHVS and CDR2 FQNEAQ.

The chain carries TRBV2 and TRBJ2-7; D could derive from TRBD1 or TRBD2 (6 bases each). The germline gives CDR1 SNHLY, CDR2 FYNNEI. The ends were cut back, 4 bases at V and 0 bases at J, with 19 bases in the middle. The CDR3 runs 17 residues. The CDR3 DNA reads TGTGCCAGCAGTGTGTTTGGGGGGCGAAGGACCTCCTACGAGCAGTACTTC. Translated, it gives CASSVFGGRRTSYEQYF.

This rearrangement joins TRBV7-9 to TRBJ2-5; D gene unclear. Germline V gene data show CDR1 as SEHNR and CDR2 as FQNEAQ (reference sequence). This CDR3 spans 13 amino acids. Trimming removed 5 bases from V and 5 bases from J, with 12 bases in between. The DNA for the CDR3 is TGTGCCAGCAGCGCTGGATATAGCGAGACCCAGTACTTC. Its protein product is CASSAGYSETQYF.

V gene TRBV11-3 combines with J gene TRBJ1-5; D is unclear. Per the germline V gene, CDR1 is SGHNT and CDR2 is YENEEA. The germline V and J ends were trimmed by 0 bases and 8 bases, with 8 bases remaining between them. CDR3 length equals 13 residues. The CDR3 loop is CASSLDRGKPQHF. In DNA form, the CDR3 reads TGTGCCAGCAGCTTAGATCGCGGCAAGCCCCAGCATTTT.

The chain is built from TRBV21-1 and TRBJ2-5. TRBV21-1 is a pseudogene segment. The CDR3 is 12 amino acids. The CDR3 spells CASSRINETQYF. The CDR3 DNA follows: TGTGCCAGCAGCCGAATAAACGAGACCCAGTACTTC.

The J gene is TRBJ2-7, the V gene TRBV28; a possible D gene is TRBD2 (5 bases). The CDR3 has 13 amino acids. V lost 7 bases to trimming and J lost 3 bases, with 13 bases between them. Germline CDR1 reads MDHEN; CDR2 reads SYDVKM. CDR3 coding DNA: TGTGCCAGCATCCACCATCGGGGCTACGAGCAGTACTTC. Amino acids: CASIHHRGYEQYF.

The V call is TRBV6-6, the J call TRBJ2-5, with 7 bases fitting TRBD2. V shed 6 bases, J shed 5 bases, and the junction held 9 bases outside the gene matches. Germline V gives CDR1 MNHNY, CDR2 SVGAGI (reference sequence). The CDR3 has 14 residues. DNA of the CDR3: TGTGCCAGCAGCCCCGGGCTAGCGGATGAGACCCAGTACTTC. Translated: CASSPGLADETQYF.

The chain employs TRBV7-2 and TRBJ2-5; 9 nucleotides agree with TRBD1. Germline CDR1 and CDR2: SGHTA and FQGNSA. The V gene end was trimmed by 2 bases and the J gene end by 5 bases; junction bases not matched to a gene: 6. This CDR3 contains 15 residues. The CDR3 bases are TGTGCCAGCAGCTTAAGCCTAGGACAGGGGGAGACCCAGTACTTC. It specifies CASSLSLGQGETQYF.

The V call is TRBV7-3, the J call TRBJ2-2; 8 bases map to TRBD1. The V gene end was trimmed by 6 bases and the J gene end by 0 bases; junction bases not matched to a gene: 18. This CDR3 comprises 20 residues. In germline, CDR1 is SGHTA, CDR2 FQGTGA. The CDR3 here is CASSPIYGQGRGSNTGELFF. As DNA, the CDR3 is TGTGCCAGCAGTCCAATCTATGGACAGGGTAGAGGTTCGAACACCGGGGAGCTGTTTTTT.

V and J are TRBV19 and TRBJ2-3; TRBD2 might be the D (5 bases). Germline assignment: CDR1 LNHDA and CDR2 SQIVND (reference sequence). Trimming cost V 4 bases and J 1 base, with 9 bases left between them. The CDR3 has 14 amino acids. The CDR3 spells CASSTEGGTDTQYF. The CDR3, as DNA: TGTGCCAGTAGTACCGAGGGCGGCACAGATACGCAGTATTTT. Full variable domain (remainder filled in from reference TRBV19 and TRBJ2-3): DGGITQSPKYLFRKEGQNVTLSCEQNLNHDAMYWYRQDPGQGLRLIYYSQIVNDFQKGDIAEGYSVSREKKESFPLTVTSAQKNPTAFYLCASSTEGGTDTQYFGPGTRLTVL.

V and J are TRBV6-5 and TRBJ2-7, with D possibly being TRBD1 (6 bases). The germline gives CDR1 MNHEY, CDR2 SVGAGI. The CDR3 runs 14 residues. V lost 2 bases to trimming and J lost 5 bases, with 13 bases between them. CDR3 sequence reads: CASSYISGQNEQYF. CDR3 coding DNA: TGTGCCAGCAGTTACATCTCAGGACAGAACGAGCAGTACTTC.

The DNA of the CDR3 is TGTGCCAGCAGCTCAGGGTCTAGCTCCGAGCAGTACTTC. Protein: CASSSGSSSEQYF. The V and J genes are TRBV5-4 and TRBJ2-7; D may be TRBD1 or TRBD2 (5 bases each). CDR1 and CDR2 (germline): SGHNT, YYREEE (reference sequence). Trimming stripped 3 bases from V and 6 bases from J, with 13 bases between. The CDR3 covers 13 residues. Drawing the rest from reference TRBV5-4 and TRBJ2-7, the complete variable domain is ETGVTQSPTHLIKTRGQQVTLRCSSQSGHNTVSWYQQALGQGPQFIFQYYREEENGRGNFPPRFSGLQFPNYSSELNVNALELDDSALYLCASSSGSSSEQYFGPGTRLTVT.